Presented here are 14 T cell receptor beta chains from one specimen sequenced in a study of tumor-infiltrating lymphocytes in localized non-small cell lung cancer. The repertoire was sequenced with immunoSEQ multiplex PCR; TCRdb's copy has only in-frame clones and lacks some. The data hold under 8,000 clones, with around 77% observed a single time. The sample was lung tumor tissue. Source of these receptors: a human donor with non-small cell lung cancer.

The V gene is TRBV29-1, the J gene TRBJ2-7; D not certain. V lost 3 bases and J lost 3, with 9 bases in between. CDR1 and CDR2 (germline): SQVTM, ANQGSEA. CDR3 size: 12 residues. CDR3 in amino acids: CSVETGRYEQYF. The CDR3 DNA reads TGCAGCGTTGAGACGGGTCGCTACGAGCAGTACTTC.

The CDR3 region has the DNA TGTGCCAGCAGGGTCATTAGCACAGATACGCAGTATTTT. This codes for CASRVISTDTQYF. V is TRBV30 and J is TRBJ2-3; possibly TRBD1 for D (5 bases). The CDR3 totals 13 residues. V shed 8 bases and J shed 0 bases, with 12 bases lying between them. Germline V gene lookup returns CDR1 GTSNPN and CDR2 SVGIG (reference sequence).

The J gene is TRBJ2-1, the V gene TRBV10-2; D is undetermined. Trimming cost V 6 bases and J 6 bases, with 6 bases left between them. There are 11 residues in the CDR3. The germline gives CDR1 WSHSY, CDR2 SAAADI. The CDR3 DNA reads TGCGCCAGCAGCAGAGTCAATGAGCAGTTCTTC. Translated: CASSRVNEQFF.

The chain uses TRBV7-9 and TRBJ2-7; 7 bases are shared with TRBD2. With V trimmed by 3 bases and J by 0 bases, 2 bases remained unmatched. CDR3 size: 14 residues. Germline CDR1 reads SEHNR; CDR2 reads FQNEAQ (reference sequence). The CDR3: CASSLGGYSYEQYF. The CDR3 DNA reads as TGTGCCAGCAGCTTGGGGGGGTACTCCTACGAGCAGTACTTC.

The V gene is TRBV18, the J gene TRBJ2-2; D not certain. The V end was cut by 4 bases, the J end by 3 bases, with 21 bases between. The CDR3 runs to 18 residues. CDR1 is KGHSH, CDR2 LQKENI, per germline. The CDR3 loop reads CASSRLQDGPVDTGELFF. For the CDR3, the DNA is TGTGCCAGCTCACGGCTCCAAGACGGCCCAGTAGACACCGGGGAGCTGTTTTTT.

This chain uses TRBV7-3 with TRBJ1-1, with D unclear. V gave up 1 base and J gave up 0 bases, with 9 bases separating them. The CDR3 runs 15 residues. The V gene's germline CDR1 is SGHTA and CDR2 FQGTGA. CDR3 loop: CASSLSRSVNTEAFF. For the CDR3, the DNA is TGTGCCAGCAGCTTAAGTAGGTCCGTGAACACTGAAGCTTTCTTT.

J is TRBJ1-2 and V is TRBV28; D remains ambiguous. The CDR3 has 14 amino acids. Germline values: CDR1 MDHEN, CDR2 SYDVKM. V lost 5 bases and J 0 bases, leaving 10 bases between the germline ends. The CDR3 spells CASSPGNANYGYTF. DNA of the CDR3: TGTGCCAGCAGTCCGGGCAATGCTAACTATGGCTACACCTTC.

J is TRBJ2-3 and V is TRBV2, with TRBD2 matching over 12 bases. Germline V gene lookup returns CDR1 SNHLY and CDR2 FYNNEI. V was pared by 4 bases and J by 5 bases, with 1 base of the junction left unmatched. The CDR3 has 14 amino acids. As DNA, the CDR3 is TGTGCCAGCAGTGGACTAGCGGGAGTAGATACGCAGTATTTT. It is translated as CASSGLAGVDTQYF.

CDR3 nucleotides: TGTGCCAGCAGCAGCGACAGTTCACCCCTCCACTTT. Amino acids: CASSSDSSPLHF. The gene calls are TRBV14 and TRBJ1-6; D may be TRBD1 (5 bases). V lost 5 bases to trimming and J lost 9 bases, with 8 bases between them. Germline V gene lookup returns CDR1 SGHDN and CDR2 FVKESK. CDR3 size: 12 residues.

J is TRBJ2-1 and V is TRBV11-2; 7 nucleotides match TRBD2. Germline-derived CDR1 and CDR2 are SGHAT and FQNNGV. The ends lost 5 bases at V and 0 bases at J; junction bases unmatched: 4. This CDR3 spans 15 amino acids. The CDR3 DNA reads TGTGCCAGCAGCCCGGGGGGTTTCTCCTACAATGAGCAGTTCTTC. This codes for CASSPGGFSYNEQFF.

The chain recombines TRBV5-6 with TRBJ2-5; TRBD1 matches 11 bases. This CDR3 is built from 14 residues. V shed 4 bases and J 5 bases; nucleotides not matched to a gene: 4. Germline CDR1 reads SGHDT; CDR2 reads YYEEEE. CDR3 sequence reads: CASSRTGGRETQYF. CDR3 DNA: TGTGCCAGCAGCCGGACAGGGGGCAGGGAGACCCAGTACTTC.

J is TRBJ2-7 and V is TRBV30; D gene ambiguous. Germline CDR1 and CDR2: GTSNPN and SVGIG (reference sequence). The CDR3 is 11 residues long. Between the trimmed V and J ends, which lost 3 bases and 2 bases, there was a span of 5 bases. The CDR3 DNA follows: TGTGCCTGGAGGGACCCCTACGAGCAGTACTTC. It codes for CAWRDPYEQYF.

CDR3 nucleotide sequence: TGTGCCAGCAGTTCCCTTCCGAAGTACCCCTACAATGAGCAGTTCTTC. Amino acid sequence: CASSSLPKYPYNEQFF. The chain couples TRBV6-5 to TRBJ2-1; D remains ambiguous. The V gene's germline CDR1 is MNHEY and CDR2 SVGAGI. Trimming took off 4 bases at V and 2 bases at J, with 15 bases between the two ends. The CDR3 covers 16 residues.

V usage is TRBV7-9 and J usage is TRBJ1-2, with D possibly matching TRBD1 (5 bases). The V and J ends lost 5 bases and 8 bases respectively, with 24 bases between them. The CDR3 covers 16 residues. Germline-derived CDR1 and CDR2 are SEHNR and FQNEAQ (reference sequence). CDR3 DNA: TGTGCCAGCAGCAAGTGGGGGGTTGATTTGCCCTTGGGCTACACCTTC. This gives the protein CASSKWGVDLPLGYTF.